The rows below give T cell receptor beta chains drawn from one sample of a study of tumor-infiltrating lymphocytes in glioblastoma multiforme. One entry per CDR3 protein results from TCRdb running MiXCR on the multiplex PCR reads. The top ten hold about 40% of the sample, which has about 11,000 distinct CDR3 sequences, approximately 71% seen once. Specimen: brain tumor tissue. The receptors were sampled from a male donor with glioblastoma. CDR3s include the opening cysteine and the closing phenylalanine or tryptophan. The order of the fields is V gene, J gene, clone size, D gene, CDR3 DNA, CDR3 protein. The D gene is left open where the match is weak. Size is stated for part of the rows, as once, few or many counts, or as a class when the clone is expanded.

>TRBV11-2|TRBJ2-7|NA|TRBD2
TGTGCCAGCAGCTTTGTAGCGGGGAAGTTCAACGAGCAGTATTTC
CASSFVAGKFNEQYF
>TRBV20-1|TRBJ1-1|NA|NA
TGCAGTGCTAGAGACAGGGGATCGGGGACTGAAGCTTTCTTT
CSARDRGSGTEAFF
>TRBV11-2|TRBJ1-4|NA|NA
TGTGCCAGCAGCCTCGACAGATGGGCCGAAAAACTGTTTTTT
CASSLDRWAEKLFF
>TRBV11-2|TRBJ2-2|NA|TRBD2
TGTGCCAACAGTTCGACTAGCGGGAGAATAAGCGCCGTGGAGCTGTTTTTT
CANSSTSGRISAVELFF
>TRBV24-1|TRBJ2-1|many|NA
TGTGCCACCAGTGATTTGCCCGGGAGTAAGGGCTCCTACAATGAGCAGTTCTTC
CATSDLPGSKGSYNEQFF
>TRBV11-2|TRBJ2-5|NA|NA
TGTGCCAGCAGCTTAGGAGTGACAAAAAGGGAGACCCTGTACTTC
CASSLGVTKRETLYF
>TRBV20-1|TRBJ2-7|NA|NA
TGCAGTGCCACGGGGGCACCCCAGGTCCCCCCTTACGAGCAGTACTTC
CSATGAPQVPPYEQYF
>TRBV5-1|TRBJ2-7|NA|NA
TGCGCCAGCAGCTTAAGTTTGTGTCTCTACAAGCAGTACTTC
CASSLSLCLYKQYF
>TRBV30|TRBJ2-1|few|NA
TGTGCCTGGGCCGGACAGACAAGCTCCTACAATGAGCAGTTCTTC
CAWAGQTSSYNEQFF
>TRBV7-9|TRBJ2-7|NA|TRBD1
TGTGCCAGCAGCTTAGGGACAGGGCTCTACGAGCAGTACTTC
CASSLGTGLYEQYF
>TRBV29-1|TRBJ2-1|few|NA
TGCAGCGTTGGTAGCGTAACTTCTGGTGCGCAGCTCTTC
CSVGSVTSGAQLF
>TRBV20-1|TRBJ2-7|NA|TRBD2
TGCAGTGCTGTCGGACTAGCCTACGAGCAGTACTTC
CSAVGLAYEQYF
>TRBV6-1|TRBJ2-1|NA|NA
TGTGCCAGCAGTGAAGAAGTCGTAGCATATGATGAGCAATTCTTC
CASSEEVVAYDEQFF
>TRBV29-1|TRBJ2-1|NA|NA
TGCAGTATTGGGGGGCGGCAGGGGGGCACTGAGCAGTTCTTC
CSIGGRQGGTEQFF
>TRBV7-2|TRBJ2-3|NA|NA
TGTGCCAGCAGCTCGAACAGGGAGGACGGAGCGGGTACGCAGTATTTT
CASSSNREDGAGTQYF
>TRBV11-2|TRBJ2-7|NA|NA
TGTGCCAGCAGCTCGGACTTCGCCTACGAGCAGTACTTC
CASSSDFAYEQYF
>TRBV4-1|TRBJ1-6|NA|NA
TGCGCCAGCCAAGACCTGGCATCTGGGATTTCACCCCTCCGCTTT
CASQDLASGISPLRF
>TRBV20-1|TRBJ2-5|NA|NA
TGCAGTGCTGGTAGGACCCTCGGGACCCAGTACTTC
CSAGRTLGTQYF
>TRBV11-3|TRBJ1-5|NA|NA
TGTGCCAGCAGCTTAGATATACAAGGGGATAATCAGCCCCAGCATTTT
CASSLDIQGDNQPQHF
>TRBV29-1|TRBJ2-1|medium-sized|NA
TGCAGCGTTAAACAGGGAACCTACAATGAGCAGTTCTTC
CSVKQGTYNEQFF
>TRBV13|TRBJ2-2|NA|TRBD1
TGTGCCAGCAGCTTCCCACGACAGGGCGTGCTGTTTTTT
CASSFPRQGVLFF
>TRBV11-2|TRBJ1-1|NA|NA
TGTGCCAGCAGCTCAGATAGGCGGACTGAAGCTTTCTTT
CASSSDRRTEAFF
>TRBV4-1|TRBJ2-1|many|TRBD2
TGCGCCAGCAGCCAAGGGGGGGGTCGGAATGAGCAGTTCTTC
CASSQGGGRNEQFF
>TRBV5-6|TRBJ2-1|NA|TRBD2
TGTGCCAGCAGCCCGGTCAGCGGGGGCTCCTACCATGAGCAGTTCTTC
CASSPVSGGSYHEQFF
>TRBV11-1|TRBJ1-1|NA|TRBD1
TGTGCCAGCAGCAAACGGACAGGAGTTCGCACTGAAGCTTTCTTT
CASSKRTGVRTEAFF
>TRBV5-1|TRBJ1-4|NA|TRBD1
TGCGACAGCAGGACAGGGGTCGGGACTAATGAAAAACTGTTTTTC
CDSRTGVGTNEKLFF
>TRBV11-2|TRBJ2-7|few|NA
TGTGCCAGCAGCTTAGATGGGGGGAATGGGCAGTACTTC
CASSLDGGNGQYF
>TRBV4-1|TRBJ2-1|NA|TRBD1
TGCGCCAGCAGCCAGGACAGGCACCTCGTTTCCTACAATGAGCAGTTCTTC
CASSQDRHLVSYNEQFF
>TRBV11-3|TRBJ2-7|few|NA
TGTGCCAGCAGCTTAGAAGGCGGGAAAGGAGGGCAGTACTTC
CASSLEGGKGGQYF
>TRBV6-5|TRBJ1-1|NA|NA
TGTGCCAGCAGACAGGGCGGTGAAGCTTTCTTT
CASRQGGEAFF
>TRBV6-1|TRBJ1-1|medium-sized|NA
TGTGCCAGCAGGCTCATTGTAGCTTTCTTT
CASRLIVAFF
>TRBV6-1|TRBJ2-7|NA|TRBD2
TGTGCCAGCAGTGAATTGTCTAGCGGTTCCTACCAGCAGTACTTC
CASSELSSGSYQQYF
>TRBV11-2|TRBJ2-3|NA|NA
TGTGCCAGTAGCTTGGGACCCTGGGGAGATACGCAGTACTTT
CASSLGPWGDTQYF
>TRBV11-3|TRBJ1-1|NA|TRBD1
TGCGCCAGTTCAGGGGGCCTACAGACTGAAGCTTTCTTT
CASSGGLQTEAFF
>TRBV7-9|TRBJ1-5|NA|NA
TGTGCCAGCAGCTTAGCGGGCGCGGGCAATCAGCCCCAGCATTTT
CASSLAGAGNQPQHF
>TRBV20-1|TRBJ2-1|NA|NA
TGCAGTGCTATAGCCCCACGGACGCACAATGAGCAGCTCTTC
CSAIAPRTHNEQLF
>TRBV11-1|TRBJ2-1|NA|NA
TGTGCCAGCAGCTTGATGGGGGCGGACGCGGAGTTGTTC
CASSLMGADAELF
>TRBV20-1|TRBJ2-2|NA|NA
TGCAGTGCCCCAATTATGGGGGAACAGCTTAACACCGGGGAGCTGTTTTTT
CSAPIMGEQLNTGELFF
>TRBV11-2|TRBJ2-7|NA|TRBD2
TGTGCCAGCAGCTTAGATAGGGGGTCAGCGGGAGCCTACGAGCAGTACTTC
CASSLDRGSAGAYEQYF
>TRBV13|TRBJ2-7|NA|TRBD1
TGTGCCAGCAACCCCAATACAGGGGGTATTAGCGAGCAGTACTTC
CASNPNTGGISEQYF
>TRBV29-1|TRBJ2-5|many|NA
TGCAGCGTTGAGGGGGACAGAGGGAGGGCAGAGACCCAGTACTTC
CSVEGDRGRAETQYF
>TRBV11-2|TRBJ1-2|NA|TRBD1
TGTGCCAACGGCCCCCTGAAGGGACAGGGCGTTGATGGCTACACCTTC
CANGPLKGQGVDGYTF
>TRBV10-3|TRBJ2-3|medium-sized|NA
TGTGCCATCAGTGTCGACAGGCTCACAGATACGCAGTATTTT
CAISVDRLTDTQYF
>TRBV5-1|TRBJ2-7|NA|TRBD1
TGCGCCAGGAGCTTTGGGACCGGGACAGGGGGAGAACAGTACTTC
CARSFGTGTGGEQYF